This record looks at one TCR beta chain sequence and its context. Enrolled through a virtual design, the participants were between roughly 18 and 90 years of age and came from fewer than 30 US areas. Donors of Cohort 3 who recovered were those that had two negative PCRs, clearance, or symptom resolution. Per the authors' pipeline: Estimation of nucleated cell counts was performed using reference gene primer amplification. Sequencing was performed with immunoSEQ multiplex PCR; in TCRdb, only in-frame clones are kept and a portion is missing. D and trimming were read from the DNA, whereas the V and J calls and clone size are those reported in that table. The profile covers 200,000 to 250,000 clones, with approximately 80% appearing a single time and around 1.8% taken by the ten largest. Germline V gives CDR1 SGHRS, CDR2 YFSETQ. V gave up 0 bases and J gave up 4 bases, with 10 bases separating them. This CDR3 comprises 15 residues.

The source of the sample is a study of blood T cell repertoires in COVID-19. Study overall: Researchers got acute and convalescent COVID-19 samples from the United States, Italy and Spain.

The receptor was derived from a man between 60 and 75 years old who had recovered from COVID-19. This chain links TRBV5-1 with TRBJ1-4, with D perhaps TRBD1 (5 bases). The sample was PBMCs or T cells enriched from blood (not recorded which). The CDR3 protein is CASSLVGQNNEKLFF. The CDR3 coding sequence is TGCGCCAGCAGCTTGGTGGGGCAGAATAATGAAAAACTGTTTTTT.